This TCR beta chain was sequenced for a study of shared clonotypes between healthy human individuals (TCRdb year 2020). General notes on the study: Three men and two women, aged 18 to 49 years, made up the cohort. For each donor, CD4 naive and CD4 memory were each given three plates, CD8 naive was given two plates, and CD8 memory was given one plate. To estimate repertoire size and how much clonotypes are shared between individuals, the study performed deep sequencing of blood TCR repertoires from roughly five healthy adults. To increase sequencing depth and limit assay-specific biases, different laboratories used diverse techniques to prepare libraries and sequence TCR repertoires. Leukapheresis yielded between about 0.85 and 10 billion PBMCs per donor. Broader findings and caveats from the paper: Pairwise subsampling indicated that sequencing depth was expected to affect the degree of clonotype sharing among donors. Only blood was sampled, and tissue TCR repertoires likely differ from those in blood. Across a handful of donors, about 5% of naive CD4, roughly 3.3% of naive CD8, roughly 2.2% of memory CD4, and about 0.44% of memory CD8 clonotypes were shared. Higher generation probabilities were observed for clonotypes shared by all four sorted-subset donors than for non-shared clonotypes. Even with the large sequencing depth, rarefaction of the sorted-subset datasets indicated that sequencing was incomplete. Because the study included a small number of donors, the genetic and exposure-history diversity represented was limited. Larger estimated clonotype richness was generally found for naive subsets than for memory subsets.

Using the deep immunoSEQ assay, TCR CDR3 regions were amplified from genomic DNA by multiplex PCR. Genomic DNA extracted from each cell subset was distributed evenly over all wells of several immunoSEQ 96-well plates, and each plate served as one replicate. For sorted subsets, approximately 190 ng of genomic DNA, equivalent to 30,000 or so T cell genomes, went into each replicate PCR. Purified libraries were measured with a Qubit 3.0 fluorometer, size-checked on a Bioanalyzer 2100, and measured again with the KAPA Library Quantification kit. Every immunoSEQ 96-well plate was sequenced on a separate single-read 150-cycle Illumina NextSeq 550 flow cell. The source study handled its data this way. Because only junctional sequences without quality scores were contained in the immunoSEQ output, filtering matching that applied to full-length reads could not be performed. Sequences were annotated with PyIR, a Python wrapper for IgBLAST v1.9, and V/J genes and CDR3 were assigned using IMGT germline references. Any read was removed if the V/J assignment was weak (E-value above 1e-6), the CDR3 was missing, or the read contained stop codons, out-of-frame junctions, or ambiguous translated residues. V3J clonotypes were defined by identical inferred V gene, J gene, and CDR3 amino acid sequence. To compute the percentage overlap between repertoires, the number of shared unique clonotypes was divided by the size of the smaller repertoire. Richness of each repertoire was evaluated using RTK rarefaction, the Chao1 estimator, and Recon v2.1 estimates of unobserved clonotypes. OLGA was used to compute generation probabilities for all TCRbeta clonotypes that the gDNA method yielded from a handful of donors. The clones in this table, taken by TCRdb from immuneACCESS, are in-frame only. Not every clone is retained; where verified, under half of the shortfall comes from an unresolved V gene, and the cause of the rest is unknown. Clone size and V and J calls were adopted from that table, with D and trimming inferred from the DNA. The sample table holds 1.5 million to 2.5 million clones, of which around 96% were seen once. The leading ten clones occupy 1.2% of the sample.

Comments on this clone: What this receptor recognizes is not known. No base quality values were provided; no much bigger clone lies one nucleotide off.

Deletion took 4 bases off V and 2 bases off J, with a span of 7 bases between the germline ends. CDR3 length: 13 amino acids, cysteine to phenylalanine. Here the CDR3 DNA is all that survives: 39 bases in frame from base 1. Via the germline V gene (reference sequence), CDR1 is SGHNT and CDR2 YYREEE. For the CD8 naive samples, CD45RO-negative cells were positively selected for CCR7, yielding a CD45RA+CCR7+ population from which TemRA cells were excluded. Donors were healthy HIV-negative adults with no recently reported acute infections or vaccinations. Every donor was a Caucasian adult living in Nashville, Tennessee, USA. Blood was collected by leukapheresis, and PBMCs were isolated by Ficoll-Histopaque density gradient centrifugation and then cryopreserved in liquid nitrogen vapor phase. Analytical flow cytometry was used to check the purity and quantity of every magnetically sorted T cell population. Genomic DNA was isolated from every sorted fraction and measured by UV absorbance on a Nanodrop 2000c.

The V and J genes are TRBV5-4 and TRBJ1-3; TRBD1 is possibly the D segment (5 matching bases). Source material: naive CD8+ T cells sorted from blood. What the cell subset or site label conveys for this sample: CD45RA+CCR7+. The receptor was derived from a man in his late teens or twenties in good health. The DNA sequence is TGTGCCAGCAGCGAGGACACTGGAAACACCATATATTTT. Protein translation: CASSEDTGNTIYF.